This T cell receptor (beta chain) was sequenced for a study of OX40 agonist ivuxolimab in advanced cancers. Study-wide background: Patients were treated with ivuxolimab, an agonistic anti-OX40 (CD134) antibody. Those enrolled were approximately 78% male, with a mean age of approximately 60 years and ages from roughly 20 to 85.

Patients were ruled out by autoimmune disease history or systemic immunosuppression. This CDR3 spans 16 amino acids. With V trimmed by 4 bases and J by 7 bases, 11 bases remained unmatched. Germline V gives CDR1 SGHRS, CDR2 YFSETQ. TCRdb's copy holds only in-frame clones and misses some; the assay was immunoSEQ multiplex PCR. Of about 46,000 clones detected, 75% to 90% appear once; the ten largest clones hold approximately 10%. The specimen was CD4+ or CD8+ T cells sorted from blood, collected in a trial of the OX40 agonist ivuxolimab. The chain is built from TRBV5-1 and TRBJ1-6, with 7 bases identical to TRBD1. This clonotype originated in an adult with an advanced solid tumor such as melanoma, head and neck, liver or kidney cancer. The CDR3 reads CASSAGTELENSPLHF. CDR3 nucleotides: TGCGCCAGCAGCGCCGGGACAGAACTCGAGAATTCACCCCTCCACTTT.